The rows below give T cell receptor beta chains drawn from one sample of a study of cytomegalovirus exposure and HLA in healthy donors. Method: immunoSEQ multiplex PCR; TCRdb's copy keeps in-frame clones and lacks some. The data hold about 85,000 clones, with 80% observed a single time. The sequenced sample consisted of PBMCs. Receptors originate from a man aged 50-60 years in good health and CMV-seropositive. CDR3s include the opening cysteine and the closing phenylalanine or tryptophan. Fields, in order: J gene, V gene, CDR3 protein.

TRBJ1-1 | TRBV5-8 | CASSLQGEAFF
TRBJ2-7 | TRBV30 | CAWSRREAHEQYF
TRBJ1-5 | TRBV19 | CATGQGMQPQHF
TRBJ1-2 | TRBV10-3 | CAISGQGDGYTF
TRBJ2-7 | TRBV6-6 | CASTPDRGSYEQYF
TRBJ2-1 | TRBV4-1 | CASSPRAPPGGNEQFF
TRBJ2-2 | TRBV5-1 | CASIPELLAGAGELFF
TRBJ2-7 | TRBV5-6 | CASSRTGTAGGEQYF
TRBJ2-5 | TRBV25-1 | CASSALALRETQYF
TRBJ2-3 | TRBV7-9 | CASSPGTSLSTDTQYF
TRBJ2-7 | TRBV5-4 | CASSSQTSGGAYEQYF
TRBJ2-7 | TRBV5-6 | CASSPGLAELSSYEQYF
TRBJ2-4 | TRBV5-6 | CASSIYRDLAKNSQYF
TRBJ1-3 | TRBV7-6 | CASSLTVSSGNTIYF
TRBJ1-3 | TRBV6-4 | CASSDTGAGNTIYF
TRBJ1-2 | TRBV7-2 | CASSADRGNNYGYTF